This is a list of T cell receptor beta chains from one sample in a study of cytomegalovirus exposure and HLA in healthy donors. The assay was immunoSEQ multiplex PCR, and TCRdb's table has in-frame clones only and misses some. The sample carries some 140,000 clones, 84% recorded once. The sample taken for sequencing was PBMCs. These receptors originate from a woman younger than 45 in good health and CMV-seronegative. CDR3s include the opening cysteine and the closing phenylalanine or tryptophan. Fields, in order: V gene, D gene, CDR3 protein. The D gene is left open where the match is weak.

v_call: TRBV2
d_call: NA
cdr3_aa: CASSVLGRGFDEQYF

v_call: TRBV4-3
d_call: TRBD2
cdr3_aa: CASSREGSPNIQYF

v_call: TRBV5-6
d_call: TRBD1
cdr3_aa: CASTVPGQGSGANVLTF

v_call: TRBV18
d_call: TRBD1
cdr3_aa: CASSPTGGTYEQYF

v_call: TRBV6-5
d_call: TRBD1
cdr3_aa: CASSYRDRDNSPLHF

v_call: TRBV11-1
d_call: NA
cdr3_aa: CASSPFGGDNEQFF

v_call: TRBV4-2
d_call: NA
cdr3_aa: CASSQEGQGRGAFF

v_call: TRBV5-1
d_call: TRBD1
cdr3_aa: CASSLGGGETQYF

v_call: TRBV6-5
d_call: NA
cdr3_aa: CASRLGSRVHEQYF

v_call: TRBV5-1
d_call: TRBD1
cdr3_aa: CASSLGTGGVEQFF

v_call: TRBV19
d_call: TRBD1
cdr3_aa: CASSKGQGANNYGYTF

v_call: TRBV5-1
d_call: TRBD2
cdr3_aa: CASSPRPVAGQAETQYF

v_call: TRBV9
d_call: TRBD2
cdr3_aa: CASSAGGRPDETQYF

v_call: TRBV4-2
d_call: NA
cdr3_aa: CASSQQQGGEETQYF

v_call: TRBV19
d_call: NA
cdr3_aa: CASSLRGPSSYEQYF

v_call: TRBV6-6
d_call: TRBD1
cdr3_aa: CASTKGTDSNQPQHF

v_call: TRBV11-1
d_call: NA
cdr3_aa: CASSFFQGTEAFF

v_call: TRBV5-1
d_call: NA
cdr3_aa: CASSSLGLQNTEAFF

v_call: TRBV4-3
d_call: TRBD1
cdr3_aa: CASSQDIQGAFRTDTQYF

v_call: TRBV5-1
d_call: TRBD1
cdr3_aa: CASSLGTGADEKLFF

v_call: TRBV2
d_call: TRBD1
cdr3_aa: CASRPGGRNYGYTF

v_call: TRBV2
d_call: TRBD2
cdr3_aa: CASSKTSGGWTGELFF

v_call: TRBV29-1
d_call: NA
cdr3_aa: CSAEAGTNYGYTF

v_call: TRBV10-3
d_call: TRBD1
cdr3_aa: CAISDGTGDGNEQFF

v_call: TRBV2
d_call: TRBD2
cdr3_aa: CASSAPASGARHNEQFF

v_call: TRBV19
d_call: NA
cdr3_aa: CASTLRAFNYGYTF

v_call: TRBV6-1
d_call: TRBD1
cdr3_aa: CASSDRTGVRTEAFF

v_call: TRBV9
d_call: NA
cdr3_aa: CASSVEEPLNEQFF

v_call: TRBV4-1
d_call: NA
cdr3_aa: CASSQRAGAEKLFF

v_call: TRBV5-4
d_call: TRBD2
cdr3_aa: CASSLSAGGGETQYF

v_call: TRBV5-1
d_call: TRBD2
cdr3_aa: CASSTGTSGYQETQYF

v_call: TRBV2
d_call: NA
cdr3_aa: CASSVSDTQYF

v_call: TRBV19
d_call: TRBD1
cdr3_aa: CASSVTGTVYEQYF

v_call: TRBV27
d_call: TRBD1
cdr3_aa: CASSPTPGQGGYGYTF

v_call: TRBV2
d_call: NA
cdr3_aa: CASNLGQGTGYTF

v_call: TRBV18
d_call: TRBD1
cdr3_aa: CASSPGTGGPAANYGYTF

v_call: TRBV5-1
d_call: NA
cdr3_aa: CASSPGRSRGITDTQYF